This TCR beta chain was sequenced during a study of long-term antiretroviral therapy in people with HIV. CDR1 and CDR2 (germline): SGDLS, YYNGEE. V was clipped by 2 bases and J by 4 bases, with 10 bases between them. The CDR3 is made up of 13 amino acids. Samples were assayed with immunoSEQ v3.0 at survey level. Data came from immunoSEQ multiplex PCR; TCRdb stores just in-frame clones and leaves some out. The data contain 25,000 to 35,000 clones, roughly 86% of them singletons. Source: unsorted PBMCs, taken 0.8 years after starting antiretroviral therapy. This sequence joins TRBV9 and TRBJ2-7; D is perhaps TRBD1 or TRBD2 (6 bases each). This TCR derives from a woman younger than 45 with HIV. The CDR3 region has the DNA TGTGCCAGCAGCGTTGGGGGGCATTACGAGCAGTACTTC. This gives the protein CASSVGGHYEQYF.